The sequence of this TCR beta chain was determined in a study of vaccination and CD4 T cells after COVID-19. As for the study in general: A median of around 73 days (range 14 to 241) separated dose two from the taking of post-vaccine samples. Researchers treated cells with overlapping spike peptides taken from SARS-CoV-2, HCoV-NL63, HCoV-OC43 and HCoV-229E. General observations from the study: Median 86.3% of reactive clones detected in convalescent patients emerged only post-vaccination.

Sequencing of cultured CD4+ T cell DNA used the Oncomine TCR Beta short-read assay. TCRdb called the PCR reads again in MiXCR, with one record for every CDR3 protein. The profile shows around 10,000 distinct CDR3 sequences, 65% to 70% of them singletons. On this clonotype: Antigen: not known.

Noted treatment: roughly 11-day PBMC culture with coronavirus spike peptide pools or control peptides (ViraFEST assay). Once cultured about 10 days, CD4+ T cells underwent isolation by negative selection. This CDR3 has 14 amino acids. Germline V gene data show CDR1 as DFQATT and CDR2 as SNEGSKA (reference sequence). With 2 bases removed from V and 2 bases from J, the gap between germline ends came to 12 bases. The sequencing used CD4+ T cells from blood, cultured in vitro, collected before SARS-CoV-2 vaccination. This clonotype was sampled from a human donor who had recovered from COVID-19. V is TRBV20-1 and J is TRBJ2-5; D is uncertain. CDR3 loop: CSARTDDTQETQYF. The CDR3 nucleotides are TGCAGTGCTAGAACAGACGATACTCAAGAGACCCAGTACTTC.